This passage covers 8 T cell receptor beta chains from one sample sequenced in a study of human T cells and chemical hapten exposure (dated by TCRdb to the early 2020s). Receptor amplification or capture employed RACE. The reads were generated on a NextSeq 500. TCRdb trimmed the raw reads at Q25, called clones with MiXCR and kept productive beta chains. A single entry per CDR3 protein holds the most common genes and DNA from its merged rows. This sample has 56,000 or so distinct CDR3 sequences in its table, and approximately 9.6% of those were observed once. The ten biggest clones cover 9.5% to 10% of the sample. The time point label, as the study defines it: pre-sensitization, week 0. The sample's treatment or condition label, in plain terms: therapeutic diphenylcyclopropenone sensitization with weekly scalp DPC. Unfractionated whole blood was collected in Tempus Blood RNA tubes, and total RNA was extracted from that blood.

Sequencing was performed on whole blood, taken in connection with sensitization to the hapten diphenylcyclopropenone (DPC). These receptors all come from a woman in her twenties or thirties with alopecia areata. Some clones in this sample may be carry-over from other donors' samples.

This clonotype was detected many times. The CDR3 sequence: CASSARAEYEQYF. The CDR3 nucleotides are TGTGCCAGCAGTGCTCGGGCAGAGTACGAGCAGTACTTC. The genes are TRBV6-1 and TRBJ2-7; D unresolved. The CDR3 is 13 residues long. Deletions cut 4 bases from V and 4 bases from J, with 11 bases between. Germline CDR1 is MNHNS and CDR2 is SASEGT.

This chain connects TRBV7-9 to TRBJ2-6; 7 bases match TRBD1. Germline V gives CDR1 SEHNR, CDR2 FQNEAQ (reference sequence). This CDR3 is 15 amino acids long. The V and J ends lost 4 bases and 4 bases, in that order; junction bases with no gene match: 4. In nucleotides, the CDR3 is TGTGCCAGCAGCTCGACAGGGACCGGGGCCAACGTCCTGACTTTC. Protein sequence: CASSSTGTGANVLTF.

This clonotype occurred once. The J gene is TRBJ1-4, the V gene TRBV6-2 or TRBV6-3; 7 positions agree with TRBD1. Germline values: CDR1 MNHEY, CDR2 SVGEGT. The CDR3 has 16 amino acids. Trimming cost V 6 bases and J 13 bases; bases outside gene matches: 20. The CDR3, as DNA: TGTGCCAGCAGCCTACGGTTCGACAGGGCCCGAAGAGGACTGTTTTTT. Translating it yields CASSLRFDRARRGLFF.

This clonotype was found many times. This sequence joins TRBV12-3 or TRBV12-4 and TRBJ1-2, with a weak D call TRBD1 (5 bases). Trimming cost V 6 bases and J 1 base, with 12 bases left between them. The CDR3 is 14 amino acids. Written as DNA, the CDR3 is TGTGCCAGCAGCCGCAGGAGGGGTAACTATGGCTACACCTTC. It is translated as CASSRRRGNYGYTF.

This clonotype has a handful of counts. This rearrangement joins TRBV3-1 to TRBJ2-1, with a tentative D call TRBD2 (5 bases). The ends were cut back, 1 base at V and 12 bases at J, with 13 bases in the middle. Germline-derived CDR1 and CDR2 are LGHDT and YNNKEL (reference sequence). This CDR3 region has 13 residues. CDR3 DNA: TGTGCCAGCAGCCAAGGTGGCGGGCATGGGCAGTTCTTC. It codes for CASSQGGGHGQFF.

This clonotype occurred a few times. The V call is TRBV6-6, the J call TRBJ1-2; no clear D gene. The CDR3 extends over 12 amino acids. The V and J ends lost 5 bases and 3 bases respectively, with 7 bases between them. Germline V gene sequence: CDR1 MNHNY, CDR2 SVGAGI (reference sequence). The DNA for the CDR3 is TGTGCCAGCAGTCCGGGCGACTATGGCTACACCTTC. Translating it yields CASSPGDYGYTF.

The V gene is TRBV12-3 or TRBV12-4, the J gene TRBJ1-6; 7 positions agree with TRBD1. This CDR3 has 15 residues. The ends lost 6 bases at V and 6 bases at J; junction bases unmatched: 8. The CDR3 loop is CASRRQGGGNSPLHF. The DNA for the CDR3 is TGTGCCAGCAGGCGCCAGGGGGGAGGTAATTCACCCCTCCACTTT.

This clonotype showed up just a few times. This chain connects TRBV20-1 to TRBJ2-2; 7 positions match TRBD1. CDR3 length equals 15 residues. V lost 6 bases to trimming and J lost 8 bases; unmatched junction nucleotides: 15. Germline values: CDR1 DFQATT, CDR2 SNEGSKA (reference sequence). The CDR3 DNA sequence: TGCAGTGCCCCCCGGGCACAGGGGATCTCGGGGGAGCTGTTTTTT. Amino acid sequence: CSAPRAQGISGELFF.